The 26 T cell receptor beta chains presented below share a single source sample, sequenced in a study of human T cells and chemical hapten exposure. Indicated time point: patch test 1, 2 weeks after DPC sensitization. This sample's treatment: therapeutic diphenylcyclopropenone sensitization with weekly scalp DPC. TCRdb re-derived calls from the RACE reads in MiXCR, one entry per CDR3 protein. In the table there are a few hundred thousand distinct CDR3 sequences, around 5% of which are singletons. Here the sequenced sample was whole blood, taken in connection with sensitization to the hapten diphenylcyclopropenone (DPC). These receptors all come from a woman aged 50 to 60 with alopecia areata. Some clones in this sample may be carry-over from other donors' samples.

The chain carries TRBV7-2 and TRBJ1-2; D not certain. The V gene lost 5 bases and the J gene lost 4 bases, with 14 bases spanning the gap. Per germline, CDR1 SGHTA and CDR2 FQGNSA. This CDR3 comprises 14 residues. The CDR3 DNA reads TGTGCCAGCAGCCCAGACGGAGGGCCCTATGGCTACACCTTC. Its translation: CASSPDGGPYGYTF.

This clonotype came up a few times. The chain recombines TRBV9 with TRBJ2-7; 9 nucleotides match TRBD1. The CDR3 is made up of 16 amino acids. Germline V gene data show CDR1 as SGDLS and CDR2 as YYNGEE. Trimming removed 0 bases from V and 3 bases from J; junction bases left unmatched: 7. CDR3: CASSVAVGQGSYEQYF. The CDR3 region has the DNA TGTGCCAGCAGCGTAGCTGTGGGACAGGGTAGCTACGAGCAGTACTTC.

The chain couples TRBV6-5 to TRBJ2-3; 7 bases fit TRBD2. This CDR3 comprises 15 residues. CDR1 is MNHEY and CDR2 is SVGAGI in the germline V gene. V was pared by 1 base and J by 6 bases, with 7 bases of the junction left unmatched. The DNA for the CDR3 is TGTGCCAGCAGTTACTTCGGGGAGGGGTCTGATACGCAGTATTTT. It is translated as CASSYFGEGSDTQYF.

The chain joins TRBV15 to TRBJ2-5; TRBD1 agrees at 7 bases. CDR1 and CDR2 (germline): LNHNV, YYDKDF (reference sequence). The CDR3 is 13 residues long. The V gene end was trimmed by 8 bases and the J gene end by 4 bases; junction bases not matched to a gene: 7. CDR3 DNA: TGTGCCACCCAAAGGGGGCGGCTAGAGACCCAGTACTTC. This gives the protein CATQRGRLETQYF.

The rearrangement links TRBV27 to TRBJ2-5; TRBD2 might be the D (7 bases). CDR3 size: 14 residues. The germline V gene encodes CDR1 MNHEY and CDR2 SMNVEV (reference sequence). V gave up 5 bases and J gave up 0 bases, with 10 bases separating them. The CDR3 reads CASSGGGDQETQYF. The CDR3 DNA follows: TGTGCCAGCAGTGGCGGGGGCGACCAAGAGACCCAGTACTTC.

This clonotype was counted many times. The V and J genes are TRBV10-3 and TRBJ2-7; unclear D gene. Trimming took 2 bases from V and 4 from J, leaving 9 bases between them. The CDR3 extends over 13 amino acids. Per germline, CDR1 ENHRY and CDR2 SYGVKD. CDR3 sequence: CAISEGVSYEQYF. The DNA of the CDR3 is TGTGCCATCAGTGAGGGGGTTTCGTACGAGCAGTACTTC.

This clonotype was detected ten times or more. CDR3 loop: CASTKATGELFF. CDR3 DNA sequence: TGTGCCAGCACTAAAGCCACCGGGGAGCTGTTTTTT. The rearrangement joins TRBV12-3 or TRBV12-4 to TRBJ2-2, with D unresolved. The CDR3 contains 12 residues. V lost 7 bases, J lost 4 bases, and 7 bases lay in between.

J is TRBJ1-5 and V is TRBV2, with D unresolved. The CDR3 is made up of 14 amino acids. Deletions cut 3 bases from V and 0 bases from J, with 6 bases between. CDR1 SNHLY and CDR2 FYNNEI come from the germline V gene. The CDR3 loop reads CASSDAYSNQPQHF. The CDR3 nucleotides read TGTGCCAGCAGTGACGCCTATAGCAATCAGCCCCAGCATTTT. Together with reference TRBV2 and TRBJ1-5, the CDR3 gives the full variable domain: EPEVTQTPSHQVTQMGQEVILRCVPISNHLYFYWYRQILGQKVEFLVSFYNNEISEKSEIFDDQFSVERPDGSNFTLKIRSTKLEDSAMYFCASSDAYSNQPQHFGDGTRLSIL.

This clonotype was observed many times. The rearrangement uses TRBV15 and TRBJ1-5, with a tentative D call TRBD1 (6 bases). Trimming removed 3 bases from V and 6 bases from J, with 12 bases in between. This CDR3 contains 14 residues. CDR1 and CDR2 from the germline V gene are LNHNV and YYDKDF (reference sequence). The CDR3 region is CATSSSGGRQPQHF. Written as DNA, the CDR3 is TGTGCCACCAGCAGTAGTGGGGGGCGTCAGCCCCAGCATTTT.

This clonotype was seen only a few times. CDR3 sequence: CSAKKGAGNTIYF. The CDR3 region has the DNA TGCAGTGCTAAGAAGGGAGCTGGAAACACCATATATTTT. V usage is TRBV20-1 and J usage is TRBJ1-3, with D unclear. The CDR3 covers 13 residues. Germline CDR1 is DFQATT and CDR2 is SNEGSKA (reference sequence). The V end lost 4 bases, the J end lost 2 bases, and 9 bases lay between the germline ends.

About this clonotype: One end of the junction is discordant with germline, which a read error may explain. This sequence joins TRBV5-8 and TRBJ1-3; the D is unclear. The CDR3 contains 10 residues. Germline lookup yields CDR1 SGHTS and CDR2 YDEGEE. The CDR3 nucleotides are TGTGCCAGCAGCTCCTGGTGGCAGCCTTTT. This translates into CASSSWWQPF. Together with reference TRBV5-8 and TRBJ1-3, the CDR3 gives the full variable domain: EAGVTQSPTHLIKTRGQQATLRCSPISGHTSVYWYQQALGLGLQFLLWYDEGEERNRGNFPPRFSGRQFPNYSSELNVNALELEDSALYLCASSSWWQPFGEGSWLTVV.

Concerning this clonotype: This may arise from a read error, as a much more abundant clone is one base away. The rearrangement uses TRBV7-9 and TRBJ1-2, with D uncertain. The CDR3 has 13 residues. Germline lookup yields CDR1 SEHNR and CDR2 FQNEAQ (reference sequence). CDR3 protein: CSSSLGGPDGYTF. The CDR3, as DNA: TGTTCCAGCAGCTTAGGAGGGCCAGATGGCTACACCTTC.

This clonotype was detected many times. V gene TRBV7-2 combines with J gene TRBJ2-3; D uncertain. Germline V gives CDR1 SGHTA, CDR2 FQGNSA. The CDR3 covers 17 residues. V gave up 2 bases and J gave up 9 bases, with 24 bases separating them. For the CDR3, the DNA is TGTGCCAGCAGCTTAAGGTCTCCAGAGGAGTACAAGTCCACGCAGTATTTT. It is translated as CASSLRSPEEYKSTQYF.

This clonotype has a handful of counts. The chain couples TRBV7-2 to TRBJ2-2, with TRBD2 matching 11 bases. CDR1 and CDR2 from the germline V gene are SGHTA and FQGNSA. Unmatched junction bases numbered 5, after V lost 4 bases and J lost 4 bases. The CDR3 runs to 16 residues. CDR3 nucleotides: TGTGCCAGCAGCTCCCTTAGCGGGAGGGCCACCGGGGAGCTGTTTTTT. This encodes CASSSLSGRATGELFF.

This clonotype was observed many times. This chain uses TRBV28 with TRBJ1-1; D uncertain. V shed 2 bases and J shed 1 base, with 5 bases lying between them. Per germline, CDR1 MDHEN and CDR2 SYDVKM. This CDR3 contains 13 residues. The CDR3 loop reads CASSLSWNTEAFF. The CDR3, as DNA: TGTGCCAGCAGTTTAAGTTGGAACACTGAAGCTTTCTTT. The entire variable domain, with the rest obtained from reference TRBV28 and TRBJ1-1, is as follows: DVKVTQSSRYLVKRTGEKVFLECVQDMDHENMFWYRQDPGLGLRLIYFSYDVKMKEKGDIPEGYSVSREKKERFSLILESASTNQTSMYLCASSLSWNTEAFFGQGTRLTVV.

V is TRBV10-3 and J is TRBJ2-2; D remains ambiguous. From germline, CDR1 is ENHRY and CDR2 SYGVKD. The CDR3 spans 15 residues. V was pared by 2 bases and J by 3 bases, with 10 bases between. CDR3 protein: CAISEPDWYTGELFF. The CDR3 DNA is TGTGCCATCAGTGAGCCCGACTGGTACACCGGGGAGCTGTTTTTT.

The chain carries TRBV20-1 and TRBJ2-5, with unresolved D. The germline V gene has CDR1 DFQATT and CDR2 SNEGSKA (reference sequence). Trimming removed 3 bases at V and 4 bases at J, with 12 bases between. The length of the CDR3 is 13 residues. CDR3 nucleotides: TGCAGTGCTAGTGCTGTAGTAGGAGAGACCCAGTACTTC. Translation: CSASAVVGETQYF.

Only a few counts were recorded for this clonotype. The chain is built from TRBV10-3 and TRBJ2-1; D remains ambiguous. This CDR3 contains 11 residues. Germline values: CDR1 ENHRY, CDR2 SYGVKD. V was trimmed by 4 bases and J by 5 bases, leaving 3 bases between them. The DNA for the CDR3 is TGTGCCATCAGTGGAAACAATGAGCAGTTCTTC. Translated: CAISGNNEQFF.

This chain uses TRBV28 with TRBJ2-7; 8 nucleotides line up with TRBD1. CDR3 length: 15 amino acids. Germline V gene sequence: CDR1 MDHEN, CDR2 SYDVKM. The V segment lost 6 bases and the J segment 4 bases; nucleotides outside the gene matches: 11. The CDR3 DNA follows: TGTGCCAGCAGCCTGCGGCAGGGGGCGCGGTACGAGCAGTACTTC. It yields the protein CASSLRQGARYEQYF.

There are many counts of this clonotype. CDR3 amino acids: CASSSGTAFEPQHF. The CDR3 DNA is TGTGCCAGCAGTTCCGGGACAGCCTTCGAACCCCAGCATTTT. V is TRBV7-2 and J is TRBJ1-5; 7 nucleotides align to TRBD1. The CDR3 contains 14 residues. J lost 10 bases, V lost 6 bases, and 12 bases had no gene match. Germline values: CDR1 SGHTA, CDR2 FQGNSA.

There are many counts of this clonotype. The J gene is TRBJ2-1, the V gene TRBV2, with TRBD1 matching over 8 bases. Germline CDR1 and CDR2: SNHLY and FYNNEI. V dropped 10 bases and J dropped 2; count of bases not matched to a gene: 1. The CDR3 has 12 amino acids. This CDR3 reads CAKTGAYNEQFF. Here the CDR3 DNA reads TGTGCCAAGACAGGGGCCTACAATGAGCAGTTCTTC.

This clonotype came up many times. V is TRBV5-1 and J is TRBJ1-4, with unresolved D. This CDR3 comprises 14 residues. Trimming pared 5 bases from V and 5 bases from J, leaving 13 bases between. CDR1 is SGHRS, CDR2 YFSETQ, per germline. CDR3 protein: CASRTSPENEKLFF. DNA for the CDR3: TGCGCCAGCAGGACGTCTCCGGAGAATGAAAAACTGTTTTTT.

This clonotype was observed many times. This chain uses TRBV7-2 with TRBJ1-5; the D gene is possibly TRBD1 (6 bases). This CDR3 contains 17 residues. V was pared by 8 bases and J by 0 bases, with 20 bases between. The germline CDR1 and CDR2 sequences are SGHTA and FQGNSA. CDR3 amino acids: CASGHPGQAYSNQPQHF. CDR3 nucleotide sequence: TGTGCCAGCGGACACCCGGGACAAGCGTATAGCAATCAGCCCCAGCATTTT.

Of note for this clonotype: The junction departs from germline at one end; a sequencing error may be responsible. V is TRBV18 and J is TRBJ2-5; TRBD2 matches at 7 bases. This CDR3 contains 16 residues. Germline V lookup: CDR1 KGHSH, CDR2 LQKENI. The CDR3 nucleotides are TGTGCCAGCTCCCCACTCTCCGGCGGGGGCCAAGAGACCCAGTACTTC. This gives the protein CASSPLSGGGQETQYF.

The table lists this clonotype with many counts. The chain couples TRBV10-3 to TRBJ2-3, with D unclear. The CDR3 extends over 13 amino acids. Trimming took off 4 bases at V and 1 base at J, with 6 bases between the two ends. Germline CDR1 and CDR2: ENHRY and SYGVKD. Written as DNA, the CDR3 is TGTGCCATCAGTGCGCTCGGCACAGATACGCAGTATTTT. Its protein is CAISALGTDTQYF.

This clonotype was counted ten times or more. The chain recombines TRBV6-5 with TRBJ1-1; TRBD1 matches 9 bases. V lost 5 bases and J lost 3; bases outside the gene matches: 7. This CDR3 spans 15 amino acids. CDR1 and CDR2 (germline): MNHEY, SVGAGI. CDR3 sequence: CASSQDRGRDTEAFF. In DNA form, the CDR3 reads TGTGCCAGCAGTCAAGACAGGGGGAGGGACACTGAAGCTTTCTTT.